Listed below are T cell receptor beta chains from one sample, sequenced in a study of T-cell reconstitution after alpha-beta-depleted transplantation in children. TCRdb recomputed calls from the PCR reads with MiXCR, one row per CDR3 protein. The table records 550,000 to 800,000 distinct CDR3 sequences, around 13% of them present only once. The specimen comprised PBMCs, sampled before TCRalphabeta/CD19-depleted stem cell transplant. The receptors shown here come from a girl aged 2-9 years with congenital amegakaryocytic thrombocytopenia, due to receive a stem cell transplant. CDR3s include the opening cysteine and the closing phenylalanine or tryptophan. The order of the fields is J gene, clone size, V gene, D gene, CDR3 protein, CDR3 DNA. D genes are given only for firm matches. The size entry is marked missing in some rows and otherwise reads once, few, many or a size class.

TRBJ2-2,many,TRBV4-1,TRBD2,CASSQEFFAGGNTGELFF,TGCGCCAGCAGCCAAGAATTCTTCGCGGGAGGGAACACCGGGGAGCTGTTTTTT
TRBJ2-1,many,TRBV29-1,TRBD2,CSAKVFGGRSYNEQFF,TGCAGCGCGAAGGTTTTCGGCGGGAGGTCCTACAATGAGCAGTTCTTC
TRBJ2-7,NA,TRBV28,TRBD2,CASSFGGRTIEQYF,TGTGCCAGCAGTTTTGGCGGGAGGACCATCGAGCAGTACTTC
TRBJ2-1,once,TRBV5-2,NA,CASKAGTEVLSGRPLILYYNEQFF,TGTGCCAGCAAGGCCGGGACAGAGGTCCTCAGCGGGAGGCCCCTTATCCTCTACTACAATGAGCAGTTCTTC
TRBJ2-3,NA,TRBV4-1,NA,CASSQEVGTSTDTQYF,TGCGCCAGCAGCCAAGAGGTGGGGACTTCCACAGATACGCAGTATTTT
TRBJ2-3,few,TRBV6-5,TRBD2,CASSYSASGITDTQYF,TGTGCCAGCAGTTACTCCGCTAGCGGGATCACAGATACGCAGTATTTT
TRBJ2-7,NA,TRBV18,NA,CASSPPVTQSTYEQYF,TGTGCCAGCTCACCACCGGTAACACAGTCGACCTACGAGCAGTACTTC
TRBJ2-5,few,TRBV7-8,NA,CASSYGMKNQETQYF,TGTGCCAGCAGCTACGGTATGAAGAACCAAGAGACCCAGTACTTC
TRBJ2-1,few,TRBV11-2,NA,CASSPRLQGPHNEQFF,TGTGCCAGCAGCCCTCGTTTACAGGGCCCTCACAATGAGCAGTTCTTC
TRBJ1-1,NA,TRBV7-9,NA,CASSSPGGGVNTEAFF,TGTGCCAGCAGCTCCCCCGGGGGGGGGGTGAACACTGAAGCTTTCTTT
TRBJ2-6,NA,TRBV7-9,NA,CASSSTGTGANVLTF,TGTGCCAGCAGCTCGACCGGGACTGGGGCCAACGTCCTGACTTTC
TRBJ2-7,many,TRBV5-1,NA,CASSLGLGGYEQYF,TGCGCCAGCAGCTTGGGACTGGGGGGATACGAGCAGTACTTC
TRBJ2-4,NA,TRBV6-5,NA,CASSYGSYSNKNIQYF,TGTGCCAGCAGTTACGGGTCGTATTCGAACAAAAACATTCAGTACTTC
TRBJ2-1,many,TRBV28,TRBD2,CASSLAGLASPYNEQFF,TGTGCCAGCAGTTTAGCGGGACTAGCGAGTCCCTACAATGAGCAGTTCTTC
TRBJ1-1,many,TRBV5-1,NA,CASSKVLGRDTEAFF,TGCGCCAGCTCCAAAGTTCTGGGGAGGGACACTGAAGCTTTCTTT
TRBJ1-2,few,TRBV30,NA,CAWSWGDSPRPDGYTF,TGTGCCTGGAGTTGGGGAGACAGCCCCCGTCCGGATGGCTACACCTTC
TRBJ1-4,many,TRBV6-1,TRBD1,CASGGQGDEKLFF,TGTGCCAGCGGAGGACAGGGGGATGAAAAACTGTTTTTT
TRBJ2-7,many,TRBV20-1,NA,CSASVMGATDSYEQYF,TGCAGTGCTTCGGTAATGGGGGCGACAGATTCCTACGAGCAGTACTTC
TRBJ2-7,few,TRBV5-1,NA,CASSPDSHSYEQYF,TGCGCCAGCAGTCCGGACTCTCATTCCTACGAGCAGTACTTC
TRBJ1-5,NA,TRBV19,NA,CASSMGGVQPQHF,TGTGCCAGTAGTATGGGGGGCGTTCAGCCCCAGCATTTT
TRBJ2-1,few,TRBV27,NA,CASRTLAEGAFTRGSYNEQFF,TGTGCCAGCAGGACCTTGGCAGAGGGAGCTTTTACCAGGGGCTCCTACAATGAGCAGTTCTTC
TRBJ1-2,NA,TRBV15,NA,CATRTPGLYGYTF,TGTGCCACCAGAACTCCGGGGCTTTATGGCTACACCTTC
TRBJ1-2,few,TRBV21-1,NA,CASNGQGYDAGYTF,TGTGCCAGCAACGGACAGGGATATGATGCGGGCTACACCTTC
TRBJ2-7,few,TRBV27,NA,CASSPASSYEQYF,TGTGCCAGCAGTCCAGCTAGCTCCTACGAGCAGTACTTC
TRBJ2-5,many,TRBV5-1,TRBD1,CASDRAQETQYF,TGCGCCAGCGACAGGGCCCAAGAGACCCAGTACTTC
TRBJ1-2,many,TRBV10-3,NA,CAISDRLGDAIF,TGTGCCATCAGTGATCGCTTGGGGGACGCGATCTTC
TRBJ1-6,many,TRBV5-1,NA,CASSLQRGTPSPLHF,TGCGCCAGCAGCTTGCAGCGGGGGACTCCCTCACCCCTCCACTTT
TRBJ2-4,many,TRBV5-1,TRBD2,CASSSGLGLAKNIQYF,TGCGCCAGCAGCTCCGGACTAGGTCTAGCCAAAAACATTCAGTACTTC
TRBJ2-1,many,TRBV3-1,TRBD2,CASSPSGSSYNEQFF,TGTGCCAGCAGCCCTAGCGGGAGCTCCTACAATGAGCAGTTCTTC
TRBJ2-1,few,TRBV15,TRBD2,CATSSLSGKDWEQFF,TGTGCCACCAGCTCTCTGAGCGGGAAGGATTGGGAGCAGTTCTTC
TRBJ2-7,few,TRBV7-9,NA,CASSLADLGSYEQYF,TGTGCCAGCAGCTTAGCCGACCTAGGGTCTTACGAGCAGTACTTC
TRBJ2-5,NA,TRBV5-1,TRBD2,CASSLAEGGETQYF,TGCGCCAGCAGCCTAGCGGAGGGAGGGGAGACCCAGTACTTC
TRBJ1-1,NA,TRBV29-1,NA,CSVDPTGMNTEAFF,TGCAGCGTTGATCCAACAGGGATGAACACTGAAGCTTTCTTT
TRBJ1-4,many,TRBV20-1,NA,CSAARGDEKLFF,TGCAGTGCTGCCCGTGGGGATGAAAAACTGTTTTTT
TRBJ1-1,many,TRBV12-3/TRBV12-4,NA,CASSLRLGEWTEAFF,TGTGCCAGCAGTTTAAGGTTGGGGGAGTGGACTGAAGCTTTCTTT
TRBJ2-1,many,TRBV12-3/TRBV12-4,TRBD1,CASSLVVAVWGQEGEQFF,TGTGCCAGCAGTTTAGTCGTCGCTGTCTGGGGACAGGAGGGTGAGCAGTTCTTC
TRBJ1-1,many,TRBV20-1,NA,CSARGGWTEAFF,TGCAGTGCTAGAGGGGGCTGGACTGAAGCTTTCTTT
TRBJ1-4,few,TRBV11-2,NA,CASTETRSTGRSEKLFF,TGTGCCAGCACCGAAACCCGCAGCACTGGGAGGAGTGAAAAACTGTTTTTT
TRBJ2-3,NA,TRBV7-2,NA,CASRRGRLGADTQYF,TGTGCCAGCAGACGTGGCCGCCTCGGGGCAGATACGCAGTATTTT
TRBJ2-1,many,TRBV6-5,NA,CASSSLHNEQFF,TGTGCCAGCAGTTCTCTACACAATGAGCAGTTCTTC
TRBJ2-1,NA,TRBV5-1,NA,CASSLIWESSYNEQFF,TGCGCCAGCAGCTTGATATGGGAAAGCTCCTACAATGAGCAGTTCTTC
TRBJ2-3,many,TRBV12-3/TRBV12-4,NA,CASSLDEVSTDTQYF,TGTGCCAGCAGTTTAGACGAGGTCAGCACAGATACGCAGTATTTT
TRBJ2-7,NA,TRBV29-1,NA,CSFELEEAYEQYF,TGCAGCTTTGAACTAGAGGAGGCCTACGAGCAGTACTTC
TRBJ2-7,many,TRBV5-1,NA,CASSHSEQYF,TGCGCCAGCAGTCATTCCGAGCAGTACTTC
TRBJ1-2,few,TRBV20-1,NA,CSARVGNNYGYTF,TGCAGTGCTAGAGTGGGTAATAACTATGGCTACACCTTC
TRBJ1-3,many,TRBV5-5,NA,CATGPHSGNTIYF,TGTGCCACCGGGCCCCACAGTGGAAACACCATATATTTT
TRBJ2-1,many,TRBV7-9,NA,CASNLPRGGLYNEQFF,TGTGCCAGCAACCTACCCCGGGGCGGGCTATACAATGAGCAGTTCTTC
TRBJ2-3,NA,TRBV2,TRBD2,CASSEAFLAGVTGDTQYF,TGTGCCAGCAGTGAGGCTTTTCTAGCGGGAGTTACTGGAGATACGCAGTATTTT